These T cell receptor beta chains were read from a single sample in a study of shared clonotypes between healthy human individuals. Using immunoSEQ multiplex PCR, the repertoire was profiled, and TCRdb retains in-frame clones only, with some absent. The sample includes 150,000 to 200,000 clones, approximately 95% of them seen just once. The sequenced sample was naive CD4+ T cells sorted from blood. Receptor source: a woman aged 25-40 years in good health. CDR3s include the opening cysteine and the closing phenylalanine or tryptophan. A D gene is named only where the DNA matches it firmly. Clone size appears in some rows only: once, few, many, or a class for an expanded clone.

>-|-|TRBJ1-2|TRBV5-1
CASSLGHRHGYTF
TGCGCCAGCAGCTTGGGACATCGGCATGGCTACACCTTC
>TRBD1|-|TRBJ1-1|TRBV29-1
CSVATGVRNTEAFF
TGCAGCGTCGCTACAGGGGTTCGGAACACTGAAGCTTTCTTT
>-|-|TRBJ2-7|TRBV20-1
CSAYSYEQYF
TGCAGTGCTTACAGCTACGAGCAGTACTTC
>TRBD1|-|TRBJ2-7|TRBV28
CASNTGGAYEQYF
TGTGCCAGCAATACAGGGGGTGCCTACGAGCAGTACTTC
>-|-|TRBJ2-1|TRBV7-3
CASSLTTTGPEQFF
TGTGCCAGCAGCTTAACTACCACAGGGCCGGAGCAGTTCTTC
>TRBD1|-|TRBJ2-7|TRBV5-3
CARRLSTGTGANEQYF
TGTGCCAGAAGACTTAGCACCGGGACAGGGGCAAACGAGCAGTACTTC
>TRBD2|-|TRBJ2-1|TRBV7-2
CASSLRGTSTEQFF
TGTGCCAGCAGCTTACGGGGGACTAGCACTGAGCAGTTCTTC
>-|once|TRBJ2-5|TRBV19
CASSRAGIAPQETQYF
TGTGCCAGTAGTAGGGCAGGAATCGCTCCCCAAGAGACCCAGTACTTC
>-|-|TRBJ1-4|TRBV4-1
CASSQVGGGHSREKLFF
TGCGCCAGCAGCCAAGTGGGCGGTGGGCACAGCCGAGAAAAACTGTTTTTT
>TRBD1|-|TRBJ1-5|TRBV7-9
CASSLGKITGGYQPQHF
TGTGCCAGCAGCTTAGGAAAAATAACAGGGGGGTATCAGCCCCAGCATTTT
>-|-|TRBJ2-7|TRBV7-2
CASSPVAGSYEQYF
TGTGCCAGCAGCCCCGTTGCGGGGTCATACGAGCAGTACTTC
>TRBD2|-|TRBJ2-1|TRBV11-2
CASSSEPGTRTNEQFF
TGTGCCAGCAGCTCCGAACCCGGGACTAGGACCAATGAGCAGTTCTTC
>-|-|TRBJ2-3|TRBV15
CATSRGGSTDTQYF
TGTGCCACCAGCAGAGGCGGGAGCACAGATACGCAGTATTTT
>TRBD2|-|TRBJ2-7|TRBV5-4
CASSPGLAITYEQYF
TGTGCCAGCAGCCCGGGACTAGCGATAACCTACGAGCAGTACTTC
>-|-|TRBJ2-1|TRBV7-9
CASSLPDQTNEQFF
TGTGCCAGCAGCTTACCTGATCAGACCAATGAGCAGTTCTTC
>-|-|TRBJ2-7|TRBV10-2
CASSEQGAYTGQYF
TGCGCCAGCAGTGAACAGGGAGCCTATACGGGGCAGTACTTC
>TRBD2|-|TRBJ2-1|TRBV27
CASSSTSGSYNEQFF
TGTGCCAGCAGCTCCACTAGCGGGTCCTACAATGAGCAGTTCTTC
>-|-|TRBJ2-7|TRBV10-3
CAISGSYEQYF
TGTGCCATCAGTGGTTCCTACGAGCAGTACTTC
>TRBD2|-|TRBJ2-3|TRBV6-1
CASSELAGGRYSSTDTQYF
TGTGCCAGCAGTGAACTAGCGGGAGGACGCTACTCTAGCACAGATACGCAGTATTTT
>-|-|TRBJ2-7|TRBV28
CASRGSGTAVYEQYF
TGTGCCAGCAGGGGATCCGGGACGGCCGTCTACGAGCAGTACTTC
>TRBD2|-|TRBJ2-7|TRBV7-9
CASSLAWTSGIHYEQYF
TGTGCCAGCAGCTTAGCTTGGACTAGCGGAATCCACTACGAGCAGTACTTC
>-|-|TRBJ2-2|TRBV6-5
CASRKLANTGELFF
TGTGCCAGCAGAAAACTAGCGAACACCGGGGAGCTGTTTTTT
>TRBD1|-|TRBJ1-5|TRBV2
CASSGTGLQPQHF
TGTGCCAGCAGCGGGACAGGGTTGCAGCCCCAGCATTTT
>-|-|TRBJ2-3|TRBV28
CASIPRDGLTDTQYF
TGTGCCAGCATCCCAAGGGACGGCCTCACAGATACGCAGTATTTT
>-|-|TRBJ2-7|TRBV6-6
CASRRPQRYEQYF
TGTGCCAGCAGGCGACCACAGCGCTACGAGCAGTACTTC
>TRBD1|-|TRBJ1-2|TRBV4-1
CASSQSRTGGIGYTF
TGCGCCAGCAGCCAATCAAGGACAGGGGGCATTGGCTACACCTTC
>TRBD2|-|TRBJ2-1|TRBV2
CASRGLAGFNEQFF
TGTGCCAGCAGGGGACTAGCGGGTTTCAATGAGCAGTTCTTC
>-|-|TRBJ1-1|TRBV7-9
CASSQGPNTEAFF
TGTGCCAGCAGCCAAGGGCCCAACACTGAAGCTTTCTTT
>-|-|TRBJ2-7|TRBV5-1
CASSLDGQPYEQYF
TGCGCCAGCAGCTTGGACGGACAGCCCTACGAGCAGTACTTC
>-|-|TRBJ1-1|TRBV7-9
CASSLEGWNTEAFF
TGTGCCAGCAGCTTAGAGGGATGGAACACTGAAGCTTTCTTT
>-|-|TRBJ2-1|TRBV18
CASSRQSGEQFF
TGTGCCAGCTCAAGACAGTCGGGTGAGCAGTTCTTC
>-|few|TRBJ2-7|TRBV7-9
CASSLGLRTSGYEQYF
TGTGCCAGCAGCTTAGGACTTCGGACAAGCGGCTACGAGCAGTACTTC
>-|-|TRBJ2-3|TRBV4-1
CASSPPTTRRISTDTQYF
TGCGCCAGCAGCCCACCTACGACCCGACGGATTAGCACAGATACGCAGTATTTT
>-|-|TRBJ1-5|TRBV6-1
CASSDLHILQPQHF
TGTGCCAGCAGTGATTTGCACATTCTACAGCCCCAGCATTTT
>-|few|TRBJ1-2|TRBV25-1
CASSAVYGYTF
TGTGCCAGCAGTGCAGTCTATGGCTACACCTTC
>TRBD1|-|TRBJ2-7|TRBV28
CASNAGTAYEQYF
TGTGCCAGCAATGCTGGGACAGCCTACGAGCAGTACTTC
>-|-|TRBJ2-7|TRBV18
CASSPGYSYEQYF
TGTGCCAGCTCACCTGGATACTCCTACGAGCAGTACTTC
>-|-|TRBJ2-1|TRBV25-1
CASSEPTAGPFTYNEQFF
TGTGCCAGCAGTGAACCCACCGCAGGACCCTTTACCTACAATGAGCAGTTCTTC
>-|-|TRBJ2-2|TRBV28
CASSLGQNTGELFF
TGTGCCAGCAGTTTGGGCCAGAACACCGGGGAGCTGTTTTTT
>-|-|TRBJ1-6|TRBV10-3
CAISESSGINYNSPLHF
TGTGCCATCAGTGAGTCGTCCGGGATCAACTATAATTCACCCCTCCACTTT